The rows below give T cell receptor beta chains drawn from one sample of a study of Tregs in tolerant kidney transplant recipients. TCRdb's copy holds only in-frame clones and misses some; the assay was immunoSEQ multiplex PCR. The table lists approximately 66,000 clones, 80% to 90% of them singletons. Sample: Tregs from blood, taken before the transplant. These receptors all stem from a human donor who received a combined kidney and bone marrow transplant. The CDR3 runs from the conserved cysteine through the conserved F or W.

v_call	j_call	cdr3_aa
TRBV13	TRBJ1-1	CASSSQDLNTEAFF
TRBV25-1	TRBJ1-4	CASSRGGGDEKLFF
TRBV11-3	TRBJ2-3	CASSLGGSESTDTQYF
TRBV7-2	TRBJ1-4	CASSLQATNEKLFF
TRBV19	TRBJ1-1	CASTGNRQRTMNTEAFF
TRBV6-8	TRBJ2-7	CASSGTSGRALVSEQYF
TRBV6-1	TRBJ1-1	CASSEAAGRSGAFF
TRBV7-9	TRBJ1-5	CASSFPGSGQPQHF
TRBV5-1	TRBJ2-5	CASSLGLRAGVFGEQYF
TRBV5-1	TRBJ1-1	CATKGDTEAFF
TRBV5-1	NA	CASSLAADLRSSYEQYF
TRBV10-3	TRBJ2-2	CAISEDTGELFF
TRBV5-1	TRBJ2-2	CASSLQTSAQGGELFF